Presented here are 21 T cell receptor beta chains from one specimen sequenced in a study of T cells in Graves' hyperthyroidism and ophthalmopathy. What was amplified from RNA transcripts were TCR beta CDR3 regions. Using the HTBI primer set, a first-round RT-PCR was run on the TCR CDR3. TCRdb reanalysed the multiplex PCR reads using MiXCR and keeps one entry per CDR3 protein. The data show 310,000 or so distinct CDR3 sequences, approximately 15% seen once. The sequencing sample was made of blood. Receptor source: a woman aged 55 to 70 with Graves' ophthalmopathy.

This clonotype was picked up many times. This chain connects TRBV5-6 to TRBJ1-2, with TRBD1 matching over 7 bases. Germline loops: CDR1 SGHDT, CDR2 YYEEEE. The CDR3 contains 13 residues. Trimming cost V 4 bases and J 4 bases; bases outside gene matches: 4. The CDR3 sequence is CASSRDRLYGYTF. As DNA, the CDR3 is TGTGCCAGCAGCCGGGACAGACTCTATGGCTACACCTTC.

This clonotype has a handful of counts. The chain recombines TRBV18 with TRBJ1-1; 10 positions agree with TRBD1. Germline CDR1 and CDR2: KGHSH and LQKENI. The CDR3 runs 17 residues. Germline trimming cut 4 bases from V and 7 bases from J; bases unmatched to any gene: 15. The CDR3 nucleotides are TGTGCCAGCTCACGGAATAACCCGGGACAGGGGAGGAGTGAAGCTTTCTTT. As protein: CASSRNNPGQGRSEAFF.

The sample holds a few counts of this clonotype. Here the CDR3 reads CATSSDMLGQGGGYTF. The CDR3 coding sequence is TGTGCCACCAGCAGTGATATGTTGGGACAGGGGGGTGGCTACACCTTC. The chain uses TRBV15 and TRBJ1-2, with 11 bases lining up with TRBD1. V lost 3 bases to trimming and J lost 7 bases; unmatched junction nucleotides: 10. The CDR3 totals 16 residues. Per germline, CDR1 LNHNV and CDR2 YYDKDF (reference sequence).

There are many counts of this clonotype. The chain carries TRBV28 and TRBJ1-4, with a tentative D call TRBD1 (5 bases). CDR1 and CDR2 (germline): MDHEN, SYDVKM. CDR3 length: 19 amino acids. Trimming removed 2 bases from V and 0 bases from J, with 19 bases in between. This chain's CDR3 is CASSLGPWGRKSTNEKLFF. The DNA of the CDR3 is TGTGCCAGCAGTTTAGGGCCTTGGGGACGAAAGTCAACTAATGAAAAACTGTTTTTT.

The gene calls are TRBV29-1 and TRBJ1-2; D not resolved. Looked up from germline, CDR1 is SQVTM and CDR2 is ANQGSEA. Between the trimmed V and J ends, which lost 2 bases and 6 bases, there was a span of 13 bases. The CDR3 is 13 residues long. CDR3: CSVEPGSRDGYTF. CDR3 DNA sequence: TGCAGCGTTGAACCCGGGTCTAGGGATGGCTACACCTTC.

This clonotype was seen a few times. The V call is TRBV20-1, the J call TRBJ2-1; D is perhaps TRBD2 (6 bases). The germline CDR1 and CDR2 sequences are DFQATT and SNEGSKA (reference sequence). The germline V and J ends were trimmed by 5 bases and 7 bases, with 18 bases remaining between them. The CDR3 extends over 14 amino acids. The CDR3 region is CSAPSVGGWNEQFF. CDR3 in DNA: TGCAGTGCTCCGTCTGTGGGGGGTTGGAATGAGCAGTTCTTC.

At least ten counts were recorded for this clonotype. In nucleotides, the CDR3 is TGCAGTGCTACCGGGACTAGCGGGGGCGGGGAGACCCAGTACTTC. Protein: CSATGTSGGGETQYF. The gene calls are TRBV20-1 and TRBJ2-5, with TRBD2 matching over 14 bases. CDR3 length: 15 amino acids. V was pared by 4 bases and J by 5 bases, with 6 bases of the junction left unmatched. Per the germline V gene, CDR1 is DFQATT and CDR2 is SNEGSKA (reference sequence).

At least ten counts were recorded for this clonotype. CDR3 sequence reads: CASRRTSTTGNQPQHF. CDR3 nucleotides: TGTGCCAGCAGGAGGACGTCCACGACGGGCAATCAGCCCCAGCATTTT. This sequence joins TRBV6-2 or TRBV6-3 and TRBJ1-5; D unresolved. This CDR3 spans 16 amino acids. Trimming cost V 6 bases and J 2 bases, with 17 bases left between them. CDR1 and CDR2 (germline): MNHEY, SVGEGT.

This clonotype was detected many times. This sequence joins TRBV7-8 and TRBJ2-1, with 8 bases fitting TRBD2. There are 15 residues in the CDR3. Per the germline V gene, CDR1 is SGHVS and CDR2 is FQNEAQ. Trimming removed 5 bases from V and 2 bases from J; junction bases left unmatched: 5. The CDR3 DNA reads TGTGCCAGCAGCCTTAGCGGGGAGACCTACAATGAGCAGTTCTTC. This translates into CASSLSGETYNEQFF.

This clonotype was picked up many times. This chain links TRBV5-1 with TRBJ2-4, with a possible D match to TRBD1 (5 bases). CDR1 SGHRS and CDR2 YFSETQ come from the germline V gene. The ends were cut back, 2 bases at V and 6 bases at J, with 9 bases in the middle. There are 13 residues in the CDR3. The CDR3 nucleotides are TGCGCCAGCAGCTTTGGGGCCGGAAACATTCAGTACTTC. Protein sequence: CASSFGAGNIQYF.

This chain connects TRBV5-1 to TRBJ1-3; weak D call: TRBD1 (6 bases). The V and J ends lost 0 bases and 4 bases respectively, with 11 bases between them. This CDR3 comprises 15 residues. Per the germline V gene, CDR1 is SGHRS and CDR2 is YFSETQ. The CDR3: CASSLATGSGNTIYF. CDR3 DNA sequence: TGCGCCAGCAGCTTGGCTACAGGGTCGGGAAACACCATATATTTT.

J is TRBJ2-5 and V is TRBV4-1; 7 bases map to TRBD1. CDR1 and CDR2 from the germline V gene are MGHRA and YSYEKL. Germline trimming cut 8 bases from V and 4 bases from J; bases unmatched to any gene: 7. The CDR3 consists of 13 residues. Written as DNA, the CDR3 is TGCGCCAGCGAACAGGGGCTAGGAGAGACCCAGTACTTC. Translation: CASEQGLGETQYF.

This clonotype has ten or more counts. The chain employs TRBV6-1 and TRBJ1-5; TRBD1 matches 8 bases. The V gene end was trimmed by 5 bases and the J gene end by 5 bases; junction bases not matched to a gene: 8. CDR3 size: 15 residues. Germline loops: CDR1 MNHNS, CDR2 SASEGT. Here the CDR3 DNA reads TGTGCCAGCAGTTTACAGGGGGGTACGGATCAGCCCCAGCATTTT. Protein product: CASSLQGGTDQPQHF.

This clonotype was observed at least ten times. The chain recombines TRBV20-1 with TRBJ2-2; D not resolved. Germline lookup yields CDR1 DFQATT and CDR2 SNEGSKA (reference sequence). The CDR3 spans 16 residues. The V gene lost 0 bases and the J gene lost 1 base, with 12 bases spanning the gap. CDR3 bases: TGCAGTGCTAGAGATGTCCTAGAACTGAACACCGGGGAGCTGTTTTTT. The encoded protein is CSARDVLELNTGELFF.

This clonotype has ten or more counts. The chain links TRBV6-2 or TRBV6-3 to TRBJ1-1; maybe TRBD1 (6 bases). Trimming took off 6 bases at V and 1 base at J, with 9 bases between the two ends. This CDR3 is 13 amino acids long. Looked up from germline, CDR1 is MNHEY and CDR2 is SVGEGT. CDR3: CASRGQRNTEAFF. CDR3 DNA: TGTGCCAGCAGAGGACAGCGGAACACTGAAGCTTTCTTT.

This clonotype was seen ten or more times. V usage is TRBV20-1 and J usage is TRBJ2-1, with TRBD2 matching over 10 bases. Trimming removed 6 bases from V and 6 bases from J; junction bases left unmatched: 8. In germline, CDR1 is DFQATT, CDR2 SNEGSKA (reference sequence). There are 14 residues in the CDR3. CDR3 DNA sequence: TGCAGTGCCAGAAGCGGGAGGGCTGGCAATGAGCAGTTCTTC. It specifies CSARSGRAGNEQFF.

The table lists this clonotype with a few counts. This chain connects TRBV12-5 to TRBJ2-5; D tentatively fits TRBD1 or TRBD2 (5 bases each). Germline V CDR1 and CDR2: LGHNT, FRNRAP. The CDR3 has 14 amino acids. With 7 bases removed from V and 5 bases from J, the gap between germline ends came to 17 bases. The CDR3 spells CASASGQEKETQYF. The DNA for the CDR3 is TGTGCTAGTGCTTCGGGGCAAGAGAAGGAGACCCAGTACTTC.

The sample holds many counts of this clonotype. The chain joins TRBV20-1 to TRBJ1-2; TRBD1 is a possible D gene (5 bases). The CDR3 contains 12 residues. The germline CDR1 and CDR2 sequences are DFQATT and SNEGSKA (reference sequence). Deletions cut 4 bases from V and 8 bases from J, with 14 bases between. This CDR3 reads CSANAGASGYTF. The CDR3, as DNA: TGCAGTGCTAATGCCGGGGCCAGCGGCTACACCTTC.

This clonotype showed up many times. The V call is TRBV7-9, the J call TRBJ2-7; D is unclear. Looked up from germline, CDR1 is SEHNR and CDR2 is FQNEAQ (reference sequence). This CDR3 has 14 amino acids. V was trimmed by 1 base and J by 1 base, leaving 8 bases between them. CDR3 residues: CASSLDSLSYEQYF. The CDR3 coding sequence is TGTGCCAGCAGCTTAGATAGTCTATCCTACGAGCAGTACTTC.

Many counts were recorded for this clonotype. The chain couples TRBV28 to TRBJ2-4; tentatively, D is TRBD2 (5 bases). Per germline, CDR1 MDHEN and CDR2 SYDVKM. The CDR3 runs 16 residues. The V end lost 1 base, the J end lost 5 bases, and 15 bases lay between the germline ends. CDR3 sequence (DNA): TGTGCCAGCAGTTTATTCGGGAAACTCTGGCAAAACATTCAGTACTTC. Amino acids: CASSLFGKLWQNIQYF.

This clonotype was counted at least ten times. The chain employs TRBV20-1 and TRBJ1-5, with 12 bases aligning to TRBD1. The ends lost 5 bases at V and 1 base at J; junction bases unmatched: 9. CDR3 length: 17 amino acids. The V gene's germline CDR1 is DFQATT and CDR2 SNEGSKA (reference sequence). CDR3 in amino acids: CSASNRDRGQSNQPQHF. CDR3 in DNA: TGCAGTGCTTCGAACAGGGACAGGGGGCAGAGCAATCAGCCCCAGCATTTT.